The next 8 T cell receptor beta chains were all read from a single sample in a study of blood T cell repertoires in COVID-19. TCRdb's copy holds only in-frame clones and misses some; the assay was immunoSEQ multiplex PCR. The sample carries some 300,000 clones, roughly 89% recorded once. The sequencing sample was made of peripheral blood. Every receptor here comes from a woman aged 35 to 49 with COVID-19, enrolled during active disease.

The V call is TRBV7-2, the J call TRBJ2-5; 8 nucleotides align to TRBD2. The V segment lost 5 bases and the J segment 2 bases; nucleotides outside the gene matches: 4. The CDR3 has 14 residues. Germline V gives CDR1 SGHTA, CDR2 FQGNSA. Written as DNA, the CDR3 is TGTGCCAGCAGCCCTCCGGGGGGGCAAGAGACCCAGTACTTC. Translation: CASSPPGGQETQYF.

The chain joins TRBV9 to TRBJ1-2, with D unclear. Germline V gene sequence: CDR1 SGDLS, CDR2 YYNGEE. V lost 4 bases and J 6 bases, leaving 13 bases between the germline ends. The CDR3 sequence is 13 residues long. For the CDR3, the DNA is TGTGCCAGCAGCCTTACGGGAGGGAATGGCTACACCTTC. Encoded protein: CASSLTGGNGYTF. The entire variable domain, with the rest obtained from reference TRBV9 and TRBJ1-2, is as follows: DSGVTQTPKHLITATGQRVTLRCSPRSGDLSVYWYQQSLDQGLQFLIQYYNGEERAKGNILERFSAQQFPDLHSELNLSSLELGDSALYFCASSLTGGNGYTFGSGTRLTVV.

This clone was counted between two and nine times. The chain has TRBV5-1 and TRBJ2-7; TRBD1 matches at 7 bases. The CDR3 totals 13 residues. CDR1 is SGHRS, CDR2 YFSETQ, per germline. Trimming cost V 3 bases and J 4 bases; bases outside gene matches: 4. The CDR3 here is CASSSQGLYEQYF. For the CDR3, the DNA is TGCGCCAGCAGCTCACAGGGGCTATACGAGCAGTACTTC. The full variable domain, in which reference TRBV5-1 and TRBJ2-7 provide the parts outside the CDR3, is KAGVTQTPRYLIKTRGQQVTLSCSPISGHRSVSWYQQTPGQGLQFLFEYFSETQRNKGNFPGRFSGRQFSNSRSEMNVSTLELGDSALYLCASSSQGLYEQYFGPGTRLTVT.

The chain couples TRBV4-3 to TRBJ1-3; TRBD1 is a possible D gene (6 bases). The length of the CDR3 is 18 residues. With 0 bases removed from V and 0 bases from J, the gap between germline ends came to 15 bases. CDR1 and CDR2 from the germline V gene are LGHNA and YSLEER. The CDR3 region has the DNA TGCGCCAGCAGCCAAGAGCTCCAGGGGATGCTCTCTGGAAACACCATATATTTT. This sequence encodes CASSQELQGMLSGNTIYF.

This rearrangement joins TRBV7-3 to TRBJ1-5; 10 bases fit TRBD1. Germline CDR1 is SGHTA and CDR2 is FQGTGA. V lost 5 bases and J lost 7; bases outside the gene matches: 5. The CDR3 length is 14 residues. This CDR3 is CASSEGTGEQPQHF. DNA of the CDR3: TGTGCCAGCAGCGAAGGGACAGGGGAACAGCCCCAGCATTTT.

CDR3 nucleotides: TGTGCCAGCAGCTTAGCAGGCACGAGCGGAGACTTGTGGTATGGCTACACCTTC. This codes for CASSLAGTSGDLWYGYTF. The V gene is TRBV11-2, the J gene TRBJ1-2; D not certain. Trimming took off 1 base at V and 5 bases at J, with 23 bases between the two ends. The CDR3 has 18 residues. Germline CDR1 is SGHAT and CDR2 is FQNNGV.

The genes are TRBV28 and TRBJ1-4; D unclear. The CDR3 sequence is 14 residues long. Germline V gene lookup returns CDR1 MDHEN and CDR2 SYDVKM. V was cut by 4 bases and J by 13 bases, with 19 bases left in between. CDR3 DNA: TGTGCCAGCAGTTCGGAACCCACTCTTTCGGGACTGTTTTTT. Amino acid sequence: CASSSEPTLSGLFF.

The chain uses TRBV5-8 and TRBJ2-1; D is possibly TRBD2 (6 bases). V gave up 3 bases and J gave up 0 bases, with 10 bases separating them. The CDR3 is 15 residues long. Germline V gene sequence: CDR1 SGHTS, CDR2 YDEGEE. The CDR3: CASSSGVYSYNEQFF. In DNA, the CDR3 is TGTGCCAGCAGCTCGGGAGTTTACTCCTACAATGAGCAGTTCTTC. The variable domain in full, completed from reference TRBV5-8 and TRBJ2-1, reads EAGVTQSPTHLIKTRGQQATLRCSPISGHTSVYWYQQALGLGLQFLLWYDEGEERNRGNFPPRFSGRQFPNYSSELNVNALELEDSALYLCASSSGVYSYNEQFFGPGTRLTVL.